The 13 T cell receptor beta chains below come from one sample, sequenced in a study of blood T cell repertoires in COVID-19. Method: immunoSEQ multiplex PCR; TCRdb's copy keeps in-frame clones and lacks some. The sample lists roughly 280,000 clones; around 90% were seen once. The specimen was PBMCs or T cells enriched from blood (not recorded which). Every receptor here comes from a woman aged 45-65 years who had recovered from COVID-19.

The chain employs TRBV5-1 and TRBJ1-1; TRBD1 aligns across 8 bases. The CDR3 runs 14 residues. Germline loops: CDR1 SGHRS, CDR2 YFSETQ. V lost 4 bases to trimming and J lost 1 base; unmatched junction nucleotides: 3. This CDR3 is CASSPGTGNTEAFF. The CDR3 DNA sequence: TGCGCCAGCAGCCCCGGGACAGGGAACACTGAAGCTTTCTTT.

J is TRBJ2-2 and V is TRBV11-2; TRBD2 aligns across 16 bases. The junction had 10 bases not matched to a gene; V was cut back by 1 base and J by 8 bases. In germline, CDR1 is SGHAT, CDR2 FQNNGV. The CDR3 loop spans 19 amino acids. CDR3 in amino acids: CASSLGLGTSGRVHGELFF. The DNA of the CDR3 is TGTGCCAGCAGCTTAGGGCTCGGGACTAGCGGGAGGGTCCATGGGGAGCTGTTTTTT.

The chain combines TRBV13 with TRBJ1-1; 7 bases align to TRBD1. V was pared by 3 bases and J by 1 base, with 5 bases of the junction left unmatched. The length of the CDR3 is 15 residues. CDR1 is PRHDT, CDR2 FYEKMQ, per germline (reference sequence). For the CDR3, the DNA is TGTGCCAGCAGCTTCAACAGGGGTTGGAACACTGAAGCTTTCTTT. It encodes CASSFNRGWNTEAFF. Drawing the rest from reference TRBV13 and TRBJ1-1, the complete variable domain is AAGVIQSPRHLIKEKRETATLKCYPIPRHDTVYWYQQGPGQDPQFLISFYEKMQSDKGSIPDRFSAQQFSDYHSELNMSSLELGDSALYFCASSFNRGWNTEAFFGQGTRLTVV.

This clone is a singleton in its sample. The rearrangement links TRBV4-2 to TRBJ2-5, with a possible D match to TRBD2 (6 bases). V was cut by 2 bases and J by 2 bases, with 9 bases left in between. This CDR3 is 14 amino acids long. The germline V gene has CDR1 LGHNA and CDR2 YNFKEQ. The chain's CDR3 is CASSQTGGQETQYF. For the CDR3, the DNA is TGTGCCAGCAGCCAAACTGGGGGGCAAGAGACCCAGTACTTC.

The chain employs TRBV15 and TRBJ2-1; the match to TRBD2 covers 11 bases. The ends lost 4 bases at V and 6 bases at J; junction bases unmatched: 8. Germline CDR1 LNHNV, CDR2 YYDKDF (reference sequence). The CDR3 spans 16 residues. CDR3 region: CATSMQTSGRVNEQFF. The CDR3 DNA reads as TGTGCCACCAGCATGCAAACTAGCGGGAGAGTCAATGAGCAGTTCTTC.

A single count supports this clone. In DNA, the CDR3 is TGTGCCAGCAGCGTAGACGGTACTAGCGGGAGTTTTGAGCAGTACTTC. It yields the protein CASSVDGTSGSFEQYF. The rearrangement uses TRBV9 and TRBJ2-7, with 11 positions matching TRBD2. V shed 0 bases and J 7 bases; nucleotides not matched to a gene: 9. Germline V gene sequence: CDR1 SGDLS, CDR2 YYNGEE. The CDR3 extends over 16 amino acids. Filled out from reference TRBV9 and TRBJ2-7, the complete variable domain reads DSGVTQTPKHLITATGQRVTLRCSPRSGDLSVYWYQQSLDQGLQFLIQYYNGEERAKGNILERFSAQQFPDLHSELNLSSLELGDSALYFCASSVDGTSGSFEQYFGPGTRLTVT.

The V and J genes are TRBV6-4 and TRBJ1-6, with 7 bases identical to TRBD1. CDR3 length equals 13 residues. Germline values: CDR1 MRHNA, CDR2 SNTAGT. Trimming removed 10 bases from V and 6 bases from J; junction bases left unmatched: 6. The CDR3 loop reads CATQDRINSPLHF. CDR3 sequence (DNA): TGTGCCACTCAGGACAGGATTAATTCACCCCTCCACTTT.

This sequence joins TRBV29-1 and TRBJ2-1; the D gene is possibly TRBD1 (6 bases). Germline V gene lookup returns CDR1 SQVTM and CDR2 ANQGSEA. Deletions cut 8 bases from V and 2 bases from J, with 16 bases between. CDR3 length: 14 residues. The CDR3 DNA is TGCAGCCACCACCCCAGGGGCCCCTACAATGAGCAGTTCTTC. This encodes CSHHPRGPYNEQFF.

To note about this clone: Other DNA sequences within the sample encode an identical CDR3. The genes are TRBV19 and TRBJ1-1, with unresolved D. Trimming removed 3 bases from V and 1 base from J, with 6 bases in between. Germline CDR1 is LNHDA and CDR2 is SQIVND (reference sequence). The CDR3 loop spans 13 amino acids. This CDR3 is CASSIFRNTEAFF. The CDR3 DNA reads as TGTGCCAGTAGTATTTTCCGGAACACTGAAGCTTTCTTT. The complete variable domain, with remaining parts taken from reference TRBV19 and TRBJ1-1, reads DGGITQSPKYLFRKEGQNVTLSCEQNLNHDAMYWYRQDPGQGLRLIYYSQIVNDFQKGDIAEGYSVSREKKESFPLTVTSAQKNPTAFYLCASSIFRNTEAFFGQGTRLTVV.

V and J are TRBV19 and TRBJ1-1; 9 positions agree with TRBD1. The CDR3 is 14 amino acids. The germline CDR1 and CDR2 sequences are LNHDA and SQIVND (reference sequence). Germline trimming cut 0 bases from V and 4 bases from J; bases unmatched to any gene: 0. The CDR3 DNA is TGTGCCAGTAGTATAGAGGACAGGGGCACTGAAGCTTTCTTT. Its translation: CASSIEDRGTEAFF.

The chain employs TRBV2 and TRBJ2-7; D perhaps matches TRBD2 (5 bases). Germline V CDR1 and CDR2: SNHLY, FYNNEI. CDR3 length: 15 amino acids. V was clipped by 1 base and J by 7 bases, with 17 bases between them. The CDR3 region has the DNA TGTGCCAGCAGTGAAGGGGGAATCCTACCGGGGGAGCAGTACTTC. It specifies CASSEGGILPGEQYF.

CDR3 coding DNA: TGTGCCAGTAGTATATCGGGACTAGCACAAGAGACCCAGTACTTC. Residues: CASSISGLAQETQYF. V and J are TRBV19 and TRBJ2-5; 9 bases align to TRBD2. The length of the CDR3 is 15 residues. The germline V gene has CDR1 LNHDA and CDR2 SQIVND (reference sequence). Trimming at V came to 2 bases and at J to 2 bases, leaving 3 bases not matched to a gene.

This clone came up a few times. Different DNA sequences within this sample yield the same CDR3. The chain uses TRBV7-2 and TRBJ1-2, with 7 bases that match TRBD1. Germline V CDR1 and CDR2: SGHTA, FQGNSA. Losses at the gene ends were 1 base for V and 2 bases for J; bases not matched to a gene: 1. The CDR3 consists of 14 residues. The CDR3 DNA reads as TGTGCCAGCAGCTTAGGACAGGGAAACTATGGCTACACCTTC. It is translated as CASSLGQGNYGYTF.